Presented here are 10 T cell receptor beta chains from one specimen sequenced in a study of blood T cell repertoires in COVID-19. TCRdb keeps only in-frame clones here, not all; method: immunoSEQ multiplex PCR. The sample lists more than 95,000 clones, about 80% occurring once. Sequenced input: peripheral blood. The source is a man between 65 and 80 years old with acute or convalescent COVID-19.

The chain joins TRBV5-4 to TRBJ2-3, with 9 bases lining up with TRBD2. The CDR3 has 17 amino acids. Germline lookup yields CDR1 SGHNT and CDR2 YYREEE (reference sequence). The V gene end was trimmed by 4 bases and the J gene end by 3 bases; junction bases not matched to a gene: 12. The CDR3 is CASSRGWRGGRTDTQYF. CDR3 bases: TGTGCCAGCAGCCGAGGGTGGCGGGGGGGCAGAACAGATACGCAGTATTTT.

The chain carries TRBV5-6 and TRBJ2-7; a weak D match, TRBD1 (7 bases). Germline V gene sequence: CDR1 SGHDT, CDR2 YYEEEE. V was trimmed by 4 bases and J by 6 bases, leaving 11 bases between them. This CDR3 comprises 12 residues. The CDR3 is CASSRGTVEQYF. The CDR3 bases are TGTGCCAGCAGCCGCGGGACAGTCGAGCAGTACTTC.

V usage is TRBV24-1 and J usage is TRBJ2-5; possibly TRBD1 for D (6 bases). V lost 4 bases to trimming and J lost 2 bases, with 10 bases between them. This CDR3 contains 14 residues. Germline-derived CDR1 and CDR2 are KGHDR and SFDVKD. The CDR3 protein is CATSESDSQETQYF. The CDR3 nucleotides are TGTGCCACCAGTGAATCGGACAGTCAAGAGACCCAGTACTTC.

V and J are TRBV12-3 or TRBV12-4 and TRBJ1-1, with D hard to call. V dropped 6 bases and J dropped 3 bases, with 8 bases sitting between them. This CDR3 is built from 12 residues. CDR3 protein: CASRARYTEAFF. The CDR3 coding sequence is TGTGCCAGCAGAGCGCGGTACACTGAAGCTTTCTTT.

This clone has just one count. This chain links TRBV7-9 with TRBJ1-1; 10 bases line up with TRBD1. V was pared by 2 bases and J by 7 bases, with 4 bases of the junction left unmatched. In germline, CDR1 is SEHNR, CDR2 FQNEAQ (reference sequence). CDR3 length: 14 residues. The chain's CDR3 is CASSLWTGGGEAFF. The CDR3, as DNA: TGTGCCAGCAGCTTATGGACAGGGGGTGGTGAAGCTTTCTTT.

This clone was seen more than once but under ten times. This chain connects TRBV24-1 to TRBJ1-5; 8 bases fit TRBD1. CDR3 length equals 12 residues. Germline V gene sequence: CDR1 KGHDR, CDR2 SFDVKD. Trimming cost V 10 bases and J 7 bases; bases outside gene matches: 5. CDR3 DNA: TGTGCCACGGATTCAGGGGGCCAGCCCCAGCATTTT. Translating it yields CATDSGGQPQHF.

This rearrangement joins TRBV5-1 to TRBJ2-3; no definite D call. Between the trimmed V and J ends, which lost 4 bases and 0 bases, there was a span of 9 bases. Germline assignment: CDR1 SGHRS and CDR2 YFSETQ. There are 14 residues in the CDR3. The CDR3 nucleotides read TGCGCCAGCAGCCCTTTCTCTAGCACAGATACGCAGTATTTT. This sequence encodes CASSPFSSTDTQYF.

The gene calls are TRBV28 and TRBJ2-1, with D tentatively TRBD1 (7 bases). The V gene's germline CDR1 is MDHEN and CDR2 SYDVKM. This CDR3 comprises 15 residues. Deletions cut 2 bases from V and 2 bases from J, with 10 bases between. Here the CDR3 DNA reads TGTGCCAGCAGTTTACAGGGGGGACCCTACAATGAGCAGTTCTTC. It specifies CASSLQGGPYNEQFF.

The chain carries TRBV7-9 and TRBJ2-4; 12 bases align to TRBD2. V dropped 5 bases and J dropped 7; count of bases not matched to a gene: 6. Germline-derived CDR1 and CDR2 are SEHNR and FQNEAQ (reference sequence). CDR3 length: 15 amino acids. The CDR3 spells CASSHGTSGWNIQYF. CDR3 DNA: TGTGCCAGCAGCCACGGGACTAGCGGGTGGAACATTCAGTACTTC.

The V gene is TRBV28, the J gene TRBJ2-1, with D possibly TRBD2 on 6 matching bases. Germline assignment: CDR1 MDHEN and CDR2 SYDVKM. The CDR3 spans 12 residues. V lost 2 bases and J 10 bases, leaving 9 bases between the germline ends. DNA for the CDR3: TGTGCCAGCAGTTTAGCCGGGGGAGAGCAGTTCTTC. This codes for CASSLAGGEQFF.